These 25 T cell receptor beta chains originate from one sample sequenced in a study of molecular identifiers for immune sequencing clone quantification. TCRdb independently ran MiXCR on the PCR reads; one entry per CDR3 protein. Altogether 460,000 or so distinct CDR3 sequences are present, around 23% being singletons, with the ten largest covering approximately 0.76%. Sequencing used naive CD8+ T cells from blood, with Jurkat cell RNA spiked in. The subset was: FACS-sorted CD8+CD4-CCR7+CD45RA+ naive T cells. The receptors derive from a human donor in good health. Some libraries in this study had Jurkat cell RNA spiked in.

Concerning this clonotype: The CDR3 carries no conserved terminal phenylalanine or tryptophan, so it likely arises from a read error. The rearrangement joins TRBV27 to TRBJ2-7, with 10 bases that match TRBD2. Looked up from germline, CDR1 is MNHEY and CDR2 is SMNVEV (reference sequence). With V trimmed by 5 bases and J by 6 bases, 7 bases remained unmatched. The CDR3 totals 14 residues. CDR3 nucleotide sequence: TGTGCCAGCAGTAGTCTAGCGGGAGCCCGCGAGCAGTACTCC. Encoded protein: CASSSLAGAREQYS.

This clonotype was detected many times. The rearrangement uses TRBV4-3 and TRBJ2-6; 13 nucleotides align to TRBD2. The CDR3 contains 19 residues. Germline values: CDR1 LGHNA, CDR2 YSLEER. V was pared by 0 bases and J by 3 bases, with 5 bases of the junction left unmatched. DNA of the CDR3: TGCGCCAGCAGCCAAGATCGAGGACTAGCGGGAGTTGGGGCCAACGTCCTGACTTTC. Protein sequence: CASSQDRGLAGVGANVLTF.

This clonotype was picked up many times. In nucleotides, the CDR3 is TGTGCCAGCAGTTTAACCCTGAAGAATAATGAAAAACTGTTTTTT. Translated, it gives CASSLTLKNNEKLFF. This chain uses TRBV2 with TRBJ1-4; D uncertain. The CDR3 runs 15 residues. CDR1 and CDR2 from the germline V gene are SNHLY and FYNNEI. Trimming pared 5 bases from V and 4 bases from J, leaving 14 bases between.

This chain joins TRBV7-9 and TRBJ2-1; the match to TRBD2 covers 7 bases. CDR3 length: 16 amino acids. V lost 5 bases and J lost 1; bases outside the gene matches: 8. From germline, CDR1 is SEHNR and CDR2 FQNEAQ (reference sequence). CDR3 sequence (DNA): TGTGCCAGCAGCGATATAGCGGGTGCATCCTACAATGAGCAGTTCTTC. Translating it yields CASSDIAGASYNEQFF.

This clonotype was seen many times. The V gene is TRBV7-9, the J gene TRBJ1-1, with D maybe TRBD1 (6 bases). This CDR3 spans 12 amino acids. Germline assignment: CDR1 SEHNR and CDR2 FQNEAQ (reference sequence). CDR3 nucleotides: TGTGTCGGAACAGGGTTGAACACTGAAGCTTTCTTT. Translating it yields CVGTGLNTEAFF.

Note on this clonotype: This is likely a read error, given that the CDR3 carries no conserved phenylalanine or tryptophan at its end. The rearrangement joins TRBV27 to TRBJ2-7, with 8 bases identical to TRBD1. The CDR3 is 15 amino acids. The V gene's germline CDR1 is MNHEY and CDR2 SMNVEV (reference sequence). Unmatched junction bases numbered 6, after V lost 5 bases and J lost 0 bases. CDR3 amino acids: CASSNNRGYSYEQYS. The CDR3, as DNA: TGTGCCAGCAGTAACAACAGGGGGTACTCCTACGAGCAGTACTCC.

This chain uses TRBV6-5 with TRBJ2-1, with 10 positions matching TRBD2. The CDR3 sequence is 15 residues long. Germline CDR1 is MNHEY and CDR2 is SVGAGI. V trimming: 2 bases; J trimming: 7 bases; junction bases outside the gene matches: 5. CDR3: CASSYITSGKNEQFF. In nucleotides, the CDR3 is TGTGCCAGCAGTTACATCACTAGCGGGAAGAATGAGCAGTTCTTC.

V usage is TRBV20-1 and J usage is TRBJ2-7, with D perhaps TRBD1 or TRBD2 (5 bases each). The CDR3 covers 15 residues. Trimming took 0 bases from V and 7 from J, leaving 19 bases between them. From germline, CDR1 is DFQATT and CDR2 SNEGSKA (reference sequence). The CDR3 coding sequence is TGCAGTGCTAGAGATTTGGGGCTAACCCGGGGTGAGCAGTACTTC. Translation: CSARDLGLTRGEQYF.

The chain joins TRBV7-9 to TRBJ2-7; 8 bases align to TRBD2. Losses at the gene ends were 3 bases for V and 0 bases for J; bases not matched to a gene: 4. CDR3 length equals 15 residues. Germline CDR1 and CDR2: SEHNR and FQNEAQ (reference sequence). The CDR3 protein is CASSFGGGPSYEQYF. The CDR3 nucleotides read TGTGCCAGCAGCTTCGGCGGGGGGCCCTCCTACGAGCAGTACTTC.

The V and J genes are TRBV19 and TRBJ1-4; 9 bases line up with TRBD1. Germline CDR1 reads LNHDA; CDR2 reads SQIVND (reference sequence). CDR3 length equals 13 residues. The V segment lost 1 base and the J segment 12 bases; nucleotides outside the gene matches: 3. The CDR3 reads CASSIGRQGELFF. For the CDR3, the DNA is TGTGCCAGTAGTATAGGAAGACAGGGGGAACTGTTTTTT.

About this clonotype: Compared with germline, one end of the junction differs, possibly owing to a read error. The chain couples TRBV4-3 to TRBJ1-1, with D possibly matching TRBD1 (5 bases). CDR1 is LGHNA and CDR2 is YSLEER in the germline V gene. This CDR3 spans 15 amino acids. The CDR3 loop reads CASNQDSRANADAFF. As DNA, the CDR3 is TGCGCCAGCAACCAAGATAGCAGGGCGAACGCTGATGCTTTCTTT.

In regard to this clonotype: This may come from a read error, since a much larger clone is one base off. In DNA, the CDR3 is TGCGCCAGCAGCTCATCAGGGGTCGACGGGCAGTACTTC. This codes for CASSSSGVDGQYF. V is TRBV5-1 and J is TRBJ2-7; TRBD1 might be the D (6 bases). V lost 3 bases to trimming and J lost 9 bases, with 16 bases between them. Germline CDR1 SGHRS, CDR2 YFSETQ. The CDR3 is 13 residues long.

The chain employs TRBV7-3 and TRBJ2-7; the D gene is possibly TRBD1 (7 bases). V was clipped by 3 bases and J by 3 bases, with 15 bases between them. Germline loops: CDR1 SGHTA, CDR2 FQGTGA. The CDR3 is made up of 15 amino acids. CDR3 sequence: CASSLLGGGDYEQYF. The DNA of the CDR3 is TGTGCCAGCAGCTTGCTCGGAGGGGGCGACTACGAGCAGTACTTC.

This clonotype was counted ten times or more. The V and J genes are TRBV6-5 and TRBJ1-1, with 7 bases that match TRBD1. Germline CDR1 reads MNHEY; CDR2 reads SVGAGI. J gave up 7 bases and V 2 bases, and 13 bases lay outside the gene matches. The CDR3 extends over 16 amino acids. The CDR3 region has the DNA TGTGCCAGCAGTTACGGGGCCAGTCGACAGGGTATTGAAGCTTTCTTT. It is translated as CASSYGASRQGIEAFF.

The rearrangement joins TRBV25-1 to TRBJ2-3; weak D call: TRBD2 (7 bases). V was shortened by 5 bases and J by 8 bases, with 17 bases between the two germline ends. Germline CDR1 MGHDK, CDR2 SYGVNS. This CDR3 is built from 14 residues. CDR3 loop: CASSLIRGGGTQYF. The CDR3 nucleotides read TGTGCCAGCAGTCTCATTCGAGGGGGGGGTACGCAGTATTTT. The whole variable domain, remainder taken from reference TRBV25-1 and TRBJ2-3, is EADIYQTPRYLVIGTGKKITLECSQTMGHDKMYWYQQDPGMELHLIHYSYGVNSTEKGDLSSESTVSRIRTEHFPLTLESARPSHTSQYLCASSLIRGGGTQYFGPGTRLTVL.

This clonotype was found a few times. Here the CDR3 DNA reads TGTGCCAGCAGCCAAGAACAGGGTCTACCTTCACCCCTCCACTTT. Its protein product is CASSQEQGLPSPLHF. J is TRBJ1-6 and V is TRBV14, with D possibly being TRBD1 (6 bases). V dropped 0 bases and J dropped 9 bases, with 12 bases sitting between them. This CDR3 contains 15 residues. Looked up from germline, CDR1 is SGHDN and CDR2 is FVKESK.

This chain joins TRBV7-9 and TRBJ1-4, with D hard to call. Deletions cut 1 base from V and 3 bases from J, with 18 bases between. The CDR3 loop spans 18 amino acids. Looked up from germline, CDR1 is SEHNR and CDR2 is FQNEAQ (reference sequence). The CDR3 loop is CASSLGSYVGLANEKLFF. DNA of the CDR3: TGTGCCAGCAGCTTAGGCTCTTACGTAGGGTTGGCTAATGAAAAACTGTTTTTT.

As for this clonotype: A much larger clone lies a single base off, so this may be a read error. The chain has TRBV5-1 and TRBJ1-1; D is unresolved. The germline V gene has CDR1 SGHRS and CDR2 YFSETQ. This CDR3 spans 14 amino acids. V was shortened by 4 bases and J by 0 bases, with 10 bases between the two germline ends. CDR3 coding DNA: TGCGCCAGCAGCCCGGGCATAATGAACACTGAAGCTTTCTTT. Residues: CASSPGIMNTEAFF.

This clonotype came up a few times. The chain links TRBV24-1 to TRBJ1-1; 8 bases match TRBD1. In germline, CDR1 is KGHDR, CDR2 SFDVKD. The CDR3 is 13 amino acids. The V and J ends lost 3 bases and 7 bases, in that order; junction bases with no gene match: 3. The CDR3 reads CATSDPGQGEAFF. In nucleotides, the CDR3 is TGTGCCACCAGTGATCCTGGACAGGGTGAAGCTTTCTTT.

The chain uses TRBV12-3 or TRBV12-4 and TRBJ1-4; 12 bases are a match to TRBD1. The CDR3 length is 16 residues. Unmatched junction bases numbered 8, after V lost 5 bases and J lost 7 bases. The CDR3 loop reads CASSHRDRGRGEKLFF. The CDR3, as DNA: TGTGCCAGCAGTCACCGGGACAGGGGGCGAGGTGAAAAACTGTTTTTT.

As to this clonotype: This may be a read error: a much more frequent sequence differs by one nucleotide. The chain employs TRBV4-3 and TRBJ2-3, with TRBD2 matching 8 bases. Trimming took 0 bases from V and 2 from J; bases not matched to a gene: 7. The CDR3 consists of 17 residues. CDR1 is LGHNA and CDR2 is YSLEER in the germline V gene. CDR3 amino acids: CASSQDSSGPFTDTQYF. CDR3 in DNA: TGCGCCAGCAGCCAAGATTCTAGCGGGCCTTTCACAGATACGCAGTATTTT.

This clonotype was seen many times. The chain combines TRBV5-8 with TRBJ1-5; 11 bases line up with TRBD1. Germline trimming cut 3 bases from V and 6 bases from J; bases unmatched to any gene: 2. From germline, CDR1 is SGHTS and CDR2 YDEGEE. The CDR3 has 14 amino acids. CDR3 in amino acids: CASSWDRGFQPQHF. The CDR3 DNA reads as TGTGCCAGCAGCTGGGACAGGGGGTTTCAGCCCCAGCATTTT.

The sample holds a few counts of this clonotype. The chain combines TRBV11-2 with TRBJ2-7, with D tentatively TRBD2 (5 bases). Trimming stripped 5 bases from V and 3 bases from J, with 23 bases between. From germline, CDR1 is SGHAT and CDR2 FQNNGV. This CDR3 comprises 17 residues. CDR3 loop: CASSRPLGKAELYEQYF. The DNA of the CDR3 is TGTGCCAGCAGCCGACCCCTCGGTAAAGCGGAGCTCTACGAGCAGTACTTC.

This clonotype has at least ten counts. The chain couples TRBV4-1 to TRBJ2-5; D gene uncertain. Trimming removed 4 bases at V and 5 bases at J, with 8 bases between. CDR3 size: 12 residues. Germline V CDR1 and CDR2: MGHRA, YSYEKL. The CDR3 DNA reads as TGCGCCAGCAGCCGTTCCGGGGAGACCCAGTACTTC. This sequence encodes CASSRSGETQYF.

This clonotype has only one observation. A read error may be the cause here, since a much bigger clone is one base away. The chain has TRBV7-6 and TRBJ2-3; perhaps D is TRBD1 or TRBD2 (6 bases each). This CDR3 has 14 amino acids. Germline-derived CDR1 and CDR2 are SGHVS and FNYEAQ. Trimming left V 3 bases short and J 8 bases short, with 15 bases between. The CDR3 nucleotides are TGTGCCAGCAGCTTGACAGTTCCGGGGGCTACGCAGTATTTT. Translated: CASSLTVPGATQYF. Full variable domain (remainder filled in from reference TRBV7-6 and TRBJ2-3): GAGVSQSPRYKVTKRGQDVALRCDPISGHVSLYWYRQALGQGPEFLTYFNYEAQQDKSGLPNDRFSAERPEGSISTLTIQRTEQRDSAMYRCASSLTVPGATQYFGPGTRLTVL.